This T cell receptor (beta chain) was retrieved from a study of beta chain features in type 1 diabetes. Whole-study findings and limits: Fewer insertions but more deletions were seen at VDJ junctions in type 1 diabetes patients. In every one of the four CD4+ subsets, TCRB CDR3s were moderately but significantly shorter in Type 1 diabetes patients.

As regards this clone: Its target is unknown.

Sequenced material consisted of expressed TCRB transcripts (all of the isolated RNA was reverse transcribed). Generated by immunoSEQ multiplex PCR, the TCRdb table keeps only in-frame clones and is missing some. The table includes some 150,000 clones, about 7% detected once. V shed 1 base and J shed 7 bases, with 5 bases lying between them. This CDR3 spans 13 amino acids. The V gene's germline CDR1 is LGHNA and CDR2 YNFKEQ. A single heparinised blood sample, averaging around 0.11 L, was obtained per donor. Each sorted fraction was over 98% pure. The chain has TRBV4-2 and TRBJ1-6; D unresolved. Sequenced sample: central memory CD4+ T cells from blood. The sequence came from a woman aged 25 to 45 in good health. DNA for the CDR3: TGTGCCAGCAGCCAAGGTTTAAATTCACCCCTCCACTTT. This translates into CASSQGLNSPLHF.